This T cell receptor beta chain was retrieved from a study of Ad26.COV2.S vaccination and SARS-CoV-2 variants. Profiling relied on immunoSEQ multiplex PCR, and the TCRdb table lists in-frame clones only, not all of them. The sample shows roughly 510,000 clones, approximately 88% of them seen only once. The germline CDR1 and CDR2 sequences are MDHEN and SYDVKM. Trimming removed 8 bases from V and 1 base from J; junction bases left unmatched: 8. This CDR3 has 16 residues. The treatment: roughly 20 received Ad26.COV2.S at low or high dose, single or two shots; 5 received placebo; per-sample allocation not given. It was on day 63 after the first vaccine or placebo injection that samples were taken.

The rearrangement links TRBV28 to TRBJ1-5, with TRBD1 identical over 10 bases. The sequence was collected from a person aged 18-65 years who received the Ad26.COV2.S COVID-19 vaccine or a placebo. The material was peripheral blood, obtained in a trial of Ad26.COV2.S vaccine versus placebo. DNA of the CDR3: TGTGCCAGCTGTCCCCCGACAGGGGGCAGCAATCAGCCCCAGCATTTT. Translation: CASCPPTGGSNQPQHF.